What follows describes a single T cell receptor (beta chain). Its antigen is not known. The CDR3 consists of 13 residues. Per germline, CDR1 MDHEN and CDR2 SYDVKM. V lost 5 bases and J lost 7, with 12 bases in between. Profiling relied on immunoSEQ multiplex PCR, and the TCRdb table lists in-frame clones only, not all of them. The table lists around 60,000 clones, about 93% of them singletons. The sample originates from a study of OX40 agonist ivuxolimab in advanced cancers. Whole-study results and caveats: Clonal expansion was seen in CD4+ and CD8+ blood T cells by week 6 at 0.1 to 3.0 mg/kg. Partly responding patients at 0.1-3.0 mg/kg showed some of the smallest clonal expansion.

The sequencing here drew on CD4+ or CD8+ T cells sorted from blood, taken in a trial of the OX40 agonist ivuxolimab. The chain carries TRBV28 and TRBJ1-5; D is undetermined. The clonotype comes from an adult with an advanced solid tumor such as melanoma, head and neck, liver or kidney cancer. CDR3 in DNA: TGTGCCAGCAGTCCCCTCCAGGACCAGCCCCAGCATTTT. This codes for CASSPLQDQPQHF.